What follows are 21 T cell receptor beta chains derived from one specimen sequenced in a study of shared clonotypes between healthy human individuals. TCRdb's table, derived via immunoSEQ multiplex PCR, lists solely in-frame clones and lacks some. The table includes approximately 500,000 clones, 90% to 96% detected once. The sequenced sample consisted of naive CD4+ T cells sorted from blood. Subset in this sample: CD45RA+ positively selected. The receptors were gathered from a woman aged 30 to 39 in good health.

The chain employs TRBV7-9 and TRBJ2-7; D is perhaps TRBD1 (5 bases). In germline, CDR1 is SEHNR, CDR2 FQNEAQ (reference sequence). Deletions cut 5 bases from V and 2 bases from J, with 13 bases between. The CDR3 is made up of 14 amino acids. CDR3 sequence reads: CASSERQGTYEQYF. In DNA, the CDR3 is TGTGCCAGCAGCGAACGTCAGGGAACCTACGAGCAGTACTTC.

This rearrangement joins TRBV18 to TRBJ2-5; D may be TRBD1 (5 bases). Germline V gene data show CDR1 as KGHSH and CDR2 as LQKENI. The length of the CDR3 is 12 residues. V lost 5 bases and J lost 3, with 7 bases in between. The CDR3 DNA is TGTGCCAGCTCATCCAGGGAAGAGACCCAGTACTTC. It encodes CASSSREETQYF.

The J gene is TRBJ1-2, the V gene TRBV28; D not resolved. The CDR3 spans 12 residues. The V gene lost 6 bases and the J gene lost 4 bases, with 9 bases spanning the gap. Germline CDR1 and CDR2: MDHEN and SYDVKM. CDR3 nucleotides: TGTGCCAGCAGCCCGGCGGGCTATGGCTACACCTTC. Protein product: CASSPAGYGYTF.

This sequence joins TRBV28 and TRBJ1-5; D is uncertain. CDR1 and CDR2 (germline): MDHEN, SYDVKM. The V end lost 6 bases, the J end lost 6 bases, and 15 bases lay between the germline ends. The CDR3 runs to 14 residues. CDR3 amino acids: CASSIDQVTQPQHF. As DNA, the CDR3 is TGTGCCAGCAGCATAGACCAGGTCACTCAGCCCCAGCATTTT.

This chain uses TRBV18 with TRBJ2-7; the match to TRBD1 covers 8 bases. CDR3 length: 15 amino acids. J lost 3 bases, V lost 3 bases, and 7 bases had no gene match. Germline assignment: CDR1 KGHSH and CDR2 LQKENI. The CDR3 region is CASSPRSTGDYEQYF. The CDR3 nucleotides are TGTGCCAGCTCACCGAGATCGACAGGGGACTACGAGCAGTACTTC.

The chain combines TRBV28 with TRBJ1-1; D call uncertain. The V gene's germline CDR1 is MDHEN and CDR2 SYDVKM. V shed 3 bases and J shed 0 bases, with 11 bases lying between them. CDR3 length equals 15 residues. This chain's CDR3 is CASSFPRSMNTEAFF. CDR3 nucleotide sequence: TGTGCCAGCAGTTTCCCCCGCAGCATGAACACTGAAGCTTTCTTT.

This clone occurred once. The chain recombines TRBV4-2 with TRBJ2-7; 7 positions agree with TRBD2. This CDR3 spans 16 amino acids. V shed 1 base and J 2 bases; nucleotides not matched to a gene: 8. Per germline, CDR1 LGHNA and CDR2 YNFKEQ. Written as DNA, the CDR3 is TGTGCCAGCAGCCAAGTTGGCGGGAGTGGGGCCTACGAGCAGTACTTC. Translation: CASSQVGGSGAYEQYF.

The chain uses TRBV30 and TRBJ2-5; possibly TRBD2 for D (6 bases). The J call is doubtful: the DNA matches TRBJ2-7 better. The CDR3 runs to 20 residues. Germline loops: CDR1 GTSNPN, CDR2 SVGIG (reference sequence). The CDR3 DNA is TGTGCCTGGAGCGAGAGATTAGGCCGGGGGAGGACGGGGAGCTCCTACGAGCAGTACTTC. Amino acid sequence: CAWSERLGRGRTGSSYEQYF.

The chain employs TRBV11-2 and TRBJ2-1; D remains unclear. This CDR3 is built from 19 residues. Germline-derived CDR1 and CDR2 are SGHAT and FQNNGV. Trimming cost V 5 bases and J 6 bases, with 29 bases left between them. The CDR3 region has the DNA TGTGCCAGCAGCCCCCGTAGCAGCCAAGGACGTAGTTCAACCAATGAGCAGTTCTTC. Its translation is CASSPRSSQGRSSTNEQFF.

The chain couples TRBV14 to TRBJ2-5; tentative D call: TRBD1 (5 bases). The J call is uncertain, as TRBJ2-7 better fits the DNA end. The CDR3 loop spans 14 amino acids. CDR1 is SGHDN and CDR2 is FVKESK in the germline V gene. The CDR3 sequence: CASSQGGSYYEQYF. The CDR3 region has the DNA TGTGCCAGCAGCCAAGGGGGCAGCTACTACGAGCAGTACTTC.

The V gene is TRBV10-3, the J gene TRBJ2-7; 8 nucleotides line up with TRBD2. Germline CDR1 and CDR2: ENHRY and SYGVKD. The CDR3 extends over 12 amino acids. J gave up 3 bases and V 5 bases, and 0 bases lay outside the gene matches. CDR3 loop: CAISTSGYEQYF. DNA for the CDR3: TGTGCCATCAGTACTAGCGGCTACGAGCAGTACTTC.

CDR3 in DNA: TGTGCCAGCAGCTTAGTGGGACAGGGGGCTTCACCCCTCCACTTT. Translating gives CASSLVGQGASPLHF. The gene calls are TRBV11-1 and TRBJ1-6; TRBD1 agrees at 12 bases. CDR3 length: 15 residues. V was clipped by 1 base and J by 9 bases; unmatched bases: 1. Germline-derived CDR1 and CDR2 are SGHAT and FQDESV (reference sequence).

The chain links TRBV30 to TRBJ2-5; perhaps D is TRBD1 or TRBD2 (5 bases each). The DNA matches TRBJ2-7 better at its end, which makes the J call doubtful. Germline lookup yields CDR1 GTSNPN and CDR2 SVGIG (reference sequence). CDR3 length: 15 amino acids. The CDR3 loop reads CAWNLRRTGHYEQYF. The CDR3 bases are TGTGCCTGGAATCTTCGTCGTACGGGGCACTACGAGCAGTACTTC.

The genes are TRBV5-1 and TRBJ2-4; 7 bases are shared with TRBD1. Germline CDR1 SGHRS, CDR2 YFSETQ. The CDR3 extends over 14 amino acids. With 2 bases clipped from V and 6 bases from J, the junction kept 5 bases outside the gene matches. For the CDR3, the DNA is TGCGCCAGCAGCTTTACAGGGGCCGGAAACATTCAGTACTTC. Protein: CASSFTGAGNIQYF.

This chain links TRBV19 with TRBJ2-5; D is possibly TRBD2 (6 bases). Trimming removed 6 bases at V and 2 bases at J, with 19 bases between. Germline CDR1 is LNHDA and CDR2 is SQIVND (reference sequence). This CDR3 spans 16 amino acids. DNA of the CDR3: TGTGCCAGTAGCCCAACTAGCTTGGATTCTCAAGAGACCCAGTACTTC. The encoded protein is CASSPTSLDSQETQYF.

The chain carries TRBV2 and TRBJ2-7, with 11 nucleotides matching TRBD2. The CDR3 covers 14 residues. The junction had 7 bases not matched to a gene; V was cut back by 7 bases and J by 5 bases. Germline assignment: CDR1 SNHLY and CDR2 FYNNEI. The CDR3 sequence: CASMRLAGLNEQYF. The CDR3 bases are TGTGCCAGCATGAGACTAGCGGGATTGAACGAGCAGTACTTC. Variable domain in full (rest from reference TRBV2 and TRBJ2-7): EPEVTQTPSHQVTQMGQEVILRCVPISNHLYFYWYRQILGQKVEFLVSFYNNEISEKSEIFDDQFSVERPDGSNFTLKIRSTKLEDSAMYFCASMRLAGLNEQYFGPGTRLTVT.

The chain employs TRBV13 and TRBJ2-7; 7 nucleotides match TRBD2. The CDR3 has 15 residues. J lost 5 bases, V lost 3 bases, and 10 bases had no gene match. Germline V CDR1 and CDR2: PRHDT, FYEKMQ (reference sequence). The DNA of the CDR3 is TGTGCCAGCAGCTTCCGGGGAGGGAGCCCCCACGAGCAGTACTTC. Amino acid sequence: CASSFRGGSPHEQYF.

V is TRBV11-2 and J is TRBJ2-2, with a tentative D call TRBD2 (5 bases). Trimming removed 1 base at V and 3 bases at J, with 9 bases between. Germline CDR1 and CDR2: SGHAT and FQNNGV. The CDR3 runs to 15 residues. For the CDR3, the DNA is TGTGCCAGCAGCTTAGTAGCGAGCTACACCGGGGAGCTGTTTTTT. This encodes CASSLVASYTGELFF.

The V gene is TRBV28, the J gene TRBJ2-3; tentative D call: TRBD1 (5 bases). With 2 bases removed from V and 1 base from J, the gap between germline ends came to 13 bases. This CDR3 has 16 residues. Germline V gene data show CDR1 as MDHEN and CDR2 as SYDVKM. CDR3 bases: TGTGCCAGCAGTTTACCGCAGGGTGCGGGCACAGATACGCAGTATTTT. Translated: CASSLPQGAGTDTQYF.

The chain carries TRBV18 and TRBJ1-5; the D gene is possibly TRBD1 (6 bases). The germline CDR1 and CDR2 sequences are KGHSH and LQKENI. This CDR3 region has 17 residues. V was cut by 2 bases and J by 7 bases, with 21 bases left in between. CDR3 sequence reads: CASSPGFARGKEQPQHF. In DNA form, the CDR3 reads TGTGCCAGCTCACCAGGATTCGCCAGGGGCAAGGAACAGCCCCAGCATTTT.

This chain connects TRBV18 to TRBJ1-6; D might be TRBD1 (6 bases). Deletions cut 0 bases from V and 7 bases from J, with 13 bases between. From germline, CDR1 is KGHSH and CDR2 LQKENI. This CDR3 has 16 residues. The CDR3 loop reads CASSPPRTAVNSPLHF. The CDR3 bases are TGTGCCAGCTCACCACCGAGGACAGCTGTGAATTCACCCCTCCACTTT. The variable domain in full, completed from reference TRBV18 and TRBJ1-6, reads NAGVMQNPRHLVRRRGQEARLRCSPMKGHSHVYWYRQLPEEGLKFMVYLQKENIIDESGMPKERFSAEFPKEGPSILRIQQVVRGDSAAYFCASSPPRTAVNSPLHFGNGTRLTVT.